A selection of T cell receptor beta chains follows, all from one sample in a study of OX40 agonist ivuxolimab in advanced cancers. The assay was immunoSEQ multiplex PCR, and TCRdb's table has in-frame clones only and misses some. The sample includes 70,000 to 85,000 clones, 65% to 90% of them seen just once. This specimen was CD4+ or CD8+ T cells sorted from blood, taken in a trial of the OX40 agonist ivuxolimab. These receptors came from an adult with an advanced solid tumor such as melanoma, head and neck, liver or kidney cancer. Each CDR3 is given with its conserved first and last residue. D genes are given only for firm matches. The size entry is marked missing in some rows and otherwise reads once, few, many or a size class.

abundance,d_gene,v_gene,j_gene,CDR3nt,CDR3aa
-,-,TRBV19,TRBJ2-1,TGTGCCAGTAGTATCCGGGGTCTTGAGCAGTTCTTC,CASSIRGLEQFF
-,-,TRBV5-4,TRBJ2-5,TGTGCCAGCAGCTTGAGTGGATCTCAAGAGACCCAGTACTTC,CASSLSGSQETQYF
-,-,TRBV5-1,TRBJ1-4,TGCGCCAGCAGCCACGGGCGCCGTGATGAAAAACTGTTTTTT,CASSHGRRDEKLFF
-,-,TRBV7-2,TRBJ1-1,TGTGCCAGCAGCGTACAGGGGAACACTGAAGCTTTCTTT,CASSVQGNTEAFF
-,TRBD1,TRBV7-9,TRBJ1-2,TGTGCCAGCAGTTTGGGACAGATTTCTAACTATGGCTACACCTTC,CASSLGQISNYGYTF
-,TRBD1,TRBV4-2,TRBJ1-5,TGTGCCAGCAGCCAAGATAGAGGGGGCCCTCAGCCCCAGCATTTT,CASSQDRGGPQPQHF
once,TRBD2,TRBV18,TRBJ2-7,TGTGCCAGCTCCCCTAGCGGCCCCTCCTACGAGCAGTACTTC,CASSPSGPSYEQYF
few,TRBD1,TRBV2,TRBJ2-3,TGTGCCAGCGGGACAGTCTTCACAGATACGCAGTATTTT,CASGTVFTDTQYF
-,-,TRBV7-3,TRBJ2-2,TGTGCCAGCAGTTCCTCGACAGAATATGTCGGGGAGCTGTTTTTT,CASSSSTEYVGELFF
-,-,TRBV6-5,TRBJ2-2,TGTGCCAGCAGGCCACAGGCGAACACCGGGGAGCTGTTTTTT,CASRPQANTGELFF
-,-,TRBV28,TRBJ1-2,TGTGCCAGCAGTTTATTATTGGGGCAGGGGCATCTCTATGGCTACACCTTC,CASSLLLGQGHLYGYTF
-,-,TRBV2,TRBJ1-2,TGTGCCAGCAGTGAACAGGCGTCCTTCTATGGCTACACCTTC,CASSEQASFYGYTF
-,TRBD2,TRBV18,TRBJ2-5,TGTGCCAGCTCAACCTCACTAGCGGGGGGCCAAGAGACCCAGTACTTC,CASSTSLAGGQETQYF
-,-,TRBV9,TRBJ1-1,TGTGCCAGCAGCAGGACCGGAACGCGAACTGAAGCTTTCTTT,CASSRTGTRTEAFF
-,-,TRBV6-6,TRBJ1-2,TGTGCCAGCAGTTACGACGGAGGGGGCTATGGCTACACCTTC,CASSYDGGGYGYTF
-,TRBD1,TRBV28,TRBJ2-7,TGTGCCAGCAGTTCTCTCGGCCGGGACAGGGGTAACTACGAGCAGTACTTC,CASSSLGRDRGNYEQYF
-,TRBD1,TRBV19,TRBJ2-2,TGTGCCAGCACGGCGACGGGACAGGGGGTCGGGGAGCTGTTTTTT,CASTATGQGVGELFF
-,TRBD1,TRBV5-4,TRBJ1-1,TGTGCCAGCAGCTTGGGGGGACAGGGGATGAACACTGAAGCTTTCTTT,CASSLGGQGMNTEAFF
-,-,TRBV7-9,TRBJ1-3,TGTGCCAGCAGCTTAAGCACTGGAAACACCATATATTTT,CASSLSTGNTIYF
once,-,TRBV19,TRBJ1-5,TGTGCCAGTAGTATGGGGGTCCCCAATCAGCCCCAGCATTTT,CASSMGVPNQPQHF
few,-,TRBV6-6,TRBJ2-3,TGTGCCAGCAGTTACTCCCGGGACTTTACTACGCAGTATTTT,CASSYSRDFTTQYF
-,TRBD2,TRBV6-5,TRBJ2-5,TGTGCCGGAGGACTAGTCAAAGAGACCCAGTACTTC,CAGGLVKETQYF
-,TRBD2,TRBV4-3,TRBJ2-1,TGCGCCAGCAGCCAAGATCTTCCAGGGACTAGCGGTACCTCCTACAATGAGCAGTTCTTC,CASSQDLPGTSGTSYNEQFF
-,-,TRBV4-3,TRBJ2-1,TGCGCCAGCAGCCAGAAGACAGGAGCCTACAATGAGCAGTTCTTC,CASSQKTGAYNEQFF
-,-,TRBV7-8,TRBJ2-7,TGTGCCAGCAGCAGGAACGGCTACGAGCAGTACTTC,CASSRNGYEQYF
once,-,TRBV28,TRBJ2-3,TGTGCCAGCAGCCCGTCCGGGGATAAGGCAGATACGCAGTATTTT,CASSPSGDKADTQYF